This TCR beta chain appears in the sequencing data of a study of CD39 and CD103 CD8 tumor-infiltrating T cells. T lymphocytes were enriched from thawed cells by negative selection, adding EpCAM beads for tumor-infiltrating lymphocytes. Memory CD8 T cells were sorted as CD8+CD4-CD45RA-, any CCR7 status. Turning to this clone: The target antigen is unknown.

Each sorted subset gave about 9,500 to 110,000 cells for genomic DNA. Clones were read by immunoSEQ multiplex PCR, and TCRdb kept only the in-frame ones, dropping some. The sample consists of roughly 15,000 clones, 80% to 95% of them appearing once. Findings and limits, study-wide: Unlike DN TIL clonotypes, DP TIL clonotypes seldom appeared in blood.

Germline V CDR1 and CDR2: SGHAT, FQNNGV. The CDR3 totals 16 residues. J was trimmed by 2 bases and V by 2 bases; bases with no gene match: 6. This TCR was sampled from a human donor with head and neck squamous cell carcinoma. The specimen was CD8+ T cells sorted from blood. Subset reported: total memory CD8 T cells (CD45RA-CCR7+/-) from blood or uninvolved lymph node. This sequence joins TRBV11-2 and TRBJ2-1, with 7 nucleotides matching TRBD2. CDR3 region: CASSLRSSGTYNEQFF. For the CDR3, the DNA is TGTGCCAGCAGCTTAAGGAGCAGCGGGACCTACAATGAGCAGTTCTTC.